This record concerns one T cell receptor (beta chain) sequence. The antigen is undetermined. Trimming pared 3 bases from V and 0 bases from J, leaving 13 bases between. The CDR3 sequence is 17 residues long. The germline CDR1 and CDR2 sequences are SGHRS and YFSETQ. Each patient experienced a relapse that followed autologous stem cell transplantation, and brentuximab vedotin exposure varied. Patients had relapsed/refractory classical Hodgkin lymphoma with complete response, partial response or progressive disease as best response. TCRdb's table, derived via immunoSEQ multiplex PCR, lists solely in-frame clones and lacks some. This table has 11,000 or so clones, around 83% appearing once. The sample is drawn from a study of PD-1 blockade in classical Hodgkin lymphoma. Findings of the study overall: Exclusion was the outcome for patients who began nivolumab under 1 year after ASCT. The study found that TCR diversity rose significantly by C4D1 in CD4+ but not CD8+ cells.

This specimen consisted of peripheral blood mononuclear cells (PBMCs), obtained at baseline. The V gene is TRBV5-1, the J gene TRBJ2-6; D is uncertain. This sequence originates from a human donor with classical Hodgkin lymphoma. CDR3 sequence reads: CASSSTPLSSGANVLTF. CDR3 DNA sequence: TGCGCCAGCAGCTCCACACCCTTAAGCTCTGGGGCCAACGTCCTGACTTTC.